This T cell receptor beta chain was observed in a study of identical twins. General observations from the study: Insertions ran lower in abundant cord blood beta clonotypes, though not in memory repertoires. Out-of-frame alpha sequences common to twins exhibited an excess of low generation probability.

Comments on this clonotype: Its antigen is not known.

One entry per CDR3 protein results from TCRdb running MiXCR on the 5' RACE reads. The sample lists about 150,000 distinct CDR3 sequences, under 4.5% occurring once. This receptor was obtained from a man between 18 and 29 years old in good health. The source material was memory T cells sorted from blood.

The CDR3 loop reads CASSLSSPANTGELFF. Here the CDR3 DNA reads TGTGCCAGCAGCTTATCTTCACCCGCGAACACCGGGGAGCTGTTTTTT. The chain joins TRBV7-3 to TRBJ2-2, with no clear D. Germline loops: CDR1 SGHTA, CDR2 FQGTGA. This CDR3 contains 16 residues. V shed 2 bases and J shed 0 bases, with 10 bases lying between them. Full variable domain (remainder filled in from reference TRBV7-3 and TRBJ2-2): GAGVSQTPSNKVTEKGKYVELRCDPISGHTALYWYRQSLGQGPEFLIYFQGTGAADDSGLPNDRFFAVRPEGSVSTLKIQRTERGDSAVYLCASSLSSPANTGELFFGEGSRLTVL.